This is a list of T cell receptor beta chains from one sample in a study of blood T cell repertoires in COVID-19. Libraries were prepared by immunoSEQ multiplex PCR; TCRdb keeps only in-frame clonotypes and omits some of them. The table records 300,000 to 400,000 clones, approximately 87% of them present only once. Source material: PBMCs or T cells enriched from blood (not recorded which). These receptors all stem from a woman aged 25-40 years with acute COVID-19. CDR3s include the opening cysteine and the closing phenylalanine or tryptophan. D genes are given only for firm matches. Only some rows state a clone size, as once, few, many or a class for expanded clones.

j_gene | v_gene | abundance | d_gene | CDR3nt | CDR3aa
TRBJ1-2 | TRBV6-1 | . | TRBD1 | TGTGCCAGCAGTGAAGAGTGGGCAGGGGGCTTTAACTATGGCTACACCTTC | CASSEEWAGGFNYGYTF
TRBJ1-1 | TRBV5-6 | . | . | TGTGCCAGCAGCGTGTGGACAGCGAACACTGAAGCTTTCTTT | CASSVWTANTEAFF
TRBJ2-5 | TRBV15 | . | TRBD2 | TGTGCCACCAGCAGAGACGTGGCTAGCGGGGGGGCCAGGAGAGAGACCCAGTACTTC | CATSRDVASGGARRETQYF
TRBJ1-1 | TRBV5-5 | . | TRBD1 | TGTGCCAGCCGGGGACAGGGCCAACTCATGAACACTGAAGCTTTCTTT | CASRGQGQLMNTEAFF
TRBJ2-4 | TRBV7-9 | . | . | TGTGCCAGCAGCCAATCGGGACTAGCCAAAAACATTCAGTACTTC | CASSQSGLAKNIQYF
TRBJ2-1 | TRBV7-9 | . | TRBD2 | TGTGCCAGCAGTCAGGGGCTAGCGGGGGTAGGCGAGCAGTTCTTC | CASSQGLAGVGEQFF
TRBJ1-5 | TRBV30 | . | . | TGTGCCTGGAAGGACAGCCATAGCAATCAGCCCCAGCATTTT | CAWKDSHSNQPQHF
TRBJ1-5 | TRBV24-1 | . | . | TGTGCCACCAGTGATCGGACAGAGAGCAATCAGCCCCAGCATTTT | CATSDRTESNQPQHF
TRBJ2-1 | TRBV10-3 | . | TRBD2 | TGTGCCATCAGTGAGAGTTTCGGCGGGAGCTCCTACAATGAGCAGTTCTTC | CAISESFGGSSYNEQFF
TRBJ2-7 | TRBV19 | once | . | TGTGCCAGTAGTATAGGATCAGGTTCCTACGAGCAGTACTTC | CASSIGSGSYEQYF
TRBJ2-7 | TRBV7-8 | . | TRBD2 | TGTGCCAGCAGAACCCGGACTAGCGGACTATACGAGCAGTACTTC | CASRTRTSGLYEQYF
TRBJ2-3 | TRBV5-8 | . | . | TGTGCCAGCAGCTTGGCCGGACAACGCACAGATACGCAGTATTTT | CASSLAGQRTDTQYF
TRBJ2-3 | TRBV18 | . | . | TGTGCCAGCTCGTCAGCAGATACGCAGTATTTT | CASSSADTQYF
TRBJ2-7 | TRBV29-1 | . | TRBD1 | TGCAGCGCGGGGTGGACAGGGGCCTACGAGCAGTACTTC | CSAGWTGAYEQYF
TRBJ2-1 | TRBV5-1 | . | . | TGCGCCAGCAGCTTGACCCGGTACAATGAGCAGTTCTTC | CASSLTRYNEQFF
TRBJ2-3 | TRBV5-1 | . | . | TGCGCCAGCAGCTCCGGGTTAACTCTAGCGATTCTAGATACGCAGTATTTT | CASSSGLTLAILDTQYF
TRBJ2-1 | TRBV10-1 | . | . | TGCGCCAGCAGTGCGGGATTCTCCTACAATGAGCAGTTCTTC | CASSAGFSYNEQFF
TRBJ1-2 | TRBV19 | . | TRBD1 | TGTGCCAGTAGTGTCTCACAGGGGAACTATGGCTACACCTTC | CASSVSQGNYGYTF
TRBJ1-4 | TRBV2 | . | TRBD1 | TGTGCCAGCACTAGGACAGGGTGGGAAAAACTGTTTTTT | CASTRTGWEKLFF
TRBJ2-3 | TRBV19 | . | TRBD1 | TGTGCCAGTAGGCACCGGGACAGGATCACAGATACGCAGTATTTT | CASRHRDRITDTQYF
TRBJ2-3 | TRBV7-9 | . | . | TGTGCCAGCAGCTCCCCGCTTTATGGACTCCCTAGCACAGATACGCAGTATTTT | CASSSPLYGLPSTDTQYF
TRBJ1-2 | TRBV12-3/TRBV12-4 | . | . | TGTGCCAGCAGTTTCAAGACGGGGGGTGGCTACACCTTC | CASSFKTGGGYTF
TRBJ2-5 | TRBV7-8 | . | TRBD1 | TGTGCCAGCAGCCGGGGACAGTTGGAGACCCAGTACTTC | CASSRGQLETQYF
TRBJ2-7 | TRBV5-1 | . | TRBD1 | TGCGCCAGCAGCTTGGATGGGACAGGGTACGAGCAGTACTTC | CASSLDGTGYEQYF
TRBJ2-3 | TRBV11-2 | . | . | TGTGCCAGCACCATCACGGGGGATACGCAGTATTTT | CASTITGDTQYF
TRBJ1-1 | TRBV20-1 | once | . | TGCAGTGCTGGGAGACAGGATGAAGCTTTCTTT | CSAGRQDEAFF
TRBJ1-2 | TRBV5-1 | few | . | TGCGCCAGCAGCTTGGCCGCGTCTTACCGGGCAGGCCGGGGAAACTATGGCTACACCTTC | CASSLAASYRAGRGNYGYTF
TRBJ2-7 | TRBV19 | . | . | TGTGCCACTAGAGATGAGGCTTACGAGCAGTACTTC | CATRDEAYEQYF
TRBJ2-1 | TRBV29-1 | . | TRBD1 | TGCAGCGTTGAAGGCTGGGACAGGGACTACAATGAGCAGTTCTTC | CSVEGWDRDYNEQFF
TRBJ2-1 | TRBV9 | . | TRBD2 | TGTGCCAGCAGCGAGGGAGGGCTAGCTCTTGTCTATGAGCAGTTCTTC | CASSEGGLALVYEQFF